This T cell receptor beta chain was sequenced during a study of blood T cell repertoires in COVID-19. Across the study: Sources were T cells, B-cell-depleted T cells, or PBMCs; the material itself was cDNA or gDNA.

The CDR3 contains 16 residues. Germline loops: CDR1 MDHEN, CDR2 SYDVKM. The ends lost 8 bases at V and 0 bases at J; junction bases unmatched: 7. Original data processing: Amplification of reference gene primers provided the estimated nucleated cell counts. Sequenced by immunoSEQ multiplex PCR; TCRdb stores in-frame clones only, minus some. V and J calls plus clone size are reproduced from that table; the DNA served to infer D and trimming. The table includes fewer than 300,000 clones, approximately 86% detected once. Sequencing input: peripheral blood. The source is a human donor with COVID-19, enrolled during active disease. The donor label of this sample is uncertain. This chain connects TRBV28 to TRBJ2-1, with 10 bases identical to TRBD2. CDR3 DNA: TGTGCCAGCCTAGGACTAGCGGCAAGCTCCTACAATGAGCAGTTCTTC. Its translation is CASLGLAASSYNEQFF.